Listed here is a single TCR beta chain. The antigen remains unidentified. Each case's diagnosis was confirmed by two pathologists on H&E. Premalignant or tumor cells were enriched by macro-dissection after pathologic assessment. The data were produced by immunoSEQ multiplex PCR, yet TCRdb's version contains in-frame clones alone and is incomplete. Altogether over 6,000 clones are present, around 83% being singletons, with the ten largest covering under 3.5%. Per the germline V gene, CDR1 is GTSNPN and CDR2 is SVGIG (reference sequence). The V end lost 0 bases, the J end lost 3 bases, and 5 bases lay between the germline ends. The CDR3 runs 13 residues. This sample is drawn from a study of immune evolution from preneoplasia to lung adenocarcinoma. Overall study results and limits: Top clone share appeared to fall from AAH through AIS, MIA, adenocarcinoma. Later-stage lesions seemingly showed higher T cell density and diversity than normal lung.

This sequence originates from a person between 65 and 79 years old with lung adenocarcinoma. Sequences were obtained from FFPE minimally invasive lung adenocarcinoma tissue. The genes are TRBV30 and TRBJ2-2; no reliable D call. The CDR3 loop reads CAWSVTDTGELFF. The CDR3, as DNA: TGTGCCTGGAGTGTAACGGACACCGGGGAGCTGTTTTTT.